Sequencing of this T cell receptor beta chain was carried out in a study of brain T cells in children with intractable seizures. Sequencing was limited to surgery cases with top T cell transcript signatures in brain tissue. Before surgery, patients took at least one anti-epileptic drug. Germline V gives CDR1 LNHNV, CDR2 YYDKDF (reference sequence). The CDR3 loop spans 14 amino acids. Points from the study as a whole: HCMV serostatus was not known, and viral specificity came from CDR3 similarity only. Clones missing pre-surgery may reflect undersampling of that blood sample.

With regard to this clone: Its antigen is unidentified. An end of the junction differs from the germline gene, which may be a read error.

Profiling relied on immunoSEQ multiplex PCR, and the TCRdb table lists in-frame clones only, not all of them. The data show approximately 41,000 clones, 90% seen once. Sequences were derived from peripheral blood, sampled at surgery. This receptor was identified in a girl aged 2 to 10 with tuberous sclerosis and intractable seizures. This chain uses TRBV15 with TRBJ1-5; possible D gene TRBD1, 6 bases. In nucleotides, the CDR3 is TGTGCCGCCAGCGGGGGGCTCCACAATCAGCCCCAGCATTTT. Translated: CAASGGLHNQPQHF.